This T cell receptor (beta chain) emerged from a study of cytomegalovirus exposure and HLA in healthy donors. Whole-study context: Later, an analysis reported that the 130 or so validation repertoires had used the same platform as the approximately 690 first-cohort repertoires.

As for this clone: As yet, its antigen is unknown.

Points from the study as a whole: Most TCR sequences were seen very rarely across donors, but some public TCRs occurred in many.

The method was immunoSEQ multiplex PCR; TCRdb's version includes in-frame clones alone and lacks a portion of them. The data show about 54,000 clones, more than 70% seen once. CDR1 is MNHEY and CDR2 is SVGAGI in the germline V gene. This CDR3 spans 14 amino acids. Trimming left V 6 bases short and J 1 base short, with 9 bases between. V is TRBV6-5 and J is TRBJ2-2, with a weak D call TRBD2 (5 bases). Sequenced material: PBMCs. This clonotype originated in a woman aged 18 to 35 in good health and CMV-seropositive. The CDR3, as DNA: TGTGCCAGCAGGCAAAGCGGGAACACCGGGGAGCTGTTTTTT. Residues: CASRQSGNTGELFF.